A single T cell receptor (beta chain) is shown here with its context. The antigen remains unidentified. From germline, CDR1 is GTSNPN and CDR2 SVGIG (reference sequence). J lost 3 bases, V lost 0 bases, and 4 bases had no gene match. This CDR3 spans 15 amino acids. Researchers ran the PCR with 60 Vbeta and 13 Jbeta primers. TCRdb's table, derived via immunoSEQ multiplex PCR, lists solely in-frame clones and lacks some. The sample includes approximately 110,000 clones, approximately 15% seen only once; the top ten take 1.9%. This entry is derived from a study of cytomegalovirus exposure and HLA in healthy donors. Study-wide results and caveats: It was reported that TCR beta sequences correctly inferred the HLA-A and HLA-B alleles for most subjects.

The clonotype originates from a woman aged 18-30 years in good health and CMV-seronegative. This chain links TRBV30 with TRBJ1-2; the match to TRBD1 covers 10 bases. Input material: PBMCs. The CDR3 sequence is CAWSVGGQGHYGYTF. The DNA for the CDR3 is TGTGCCTGGAGTGTAGGGGGACAGGGGCACTATGGCTACACCTTC.